A few counts support the clone carrying this T cell receptor (beta chain). No antigen is known for it. These data are taken from a study of T cells after yellow fever vaccination. Study observations and caveats: Clones that expanded after primary vaccination mostly reappeared after the booster (over 95% CD4, 75% to 90% CD8).

In making TCR cDNA, 5'RACE template switching added a universal primer site and UMIs to it. TCRdb ran MiXCR on the 5' RACE reads and lists one entry per CDR3 protein. The sample lists 100,000 to 150,000 distinct CDR3 sequences, more than 7.5% seen once, with approximately 37% in the top ten. CDR1 SGDLS and CDR2 YYNGEE come from the germline V gene. The CDR3 is 13 amino acids. Trimming shortened V by 3 bases and J by 4 bases, and 8 bases separated the two germline ends. This sequence originates from a man younger than 35 who received the YFV17D yellow fever vaccine. V is TRBV9 and J is TRBJ1-5, with D unresolved. The sample was CD8+ T cells sorted from PBMCs, taken on the day of the yellow fever booster vaccination. CDR3 in DNA: TGTGCCAGCAGCGCAGACGGTAATCAGCCCCAGCATTTT. Protein: CASSADGNQPQHF.